This T cell receptor (beta chain) was documented in a study of T cells after yellow fever vaccination (dated by TCRdb to 2018 to 2020). Study-wide context: The SMART-Seq v4 Ultra Low Input RNA kit was used to prepare libraries from fractions with low cell numbers. To follow T-cell clones before and after primary and booster YFV17D yellow fever vaccination, bulk TCR alpha and beta repertoires were sequenced over time. Two healthy male donors, one aged 18 to 30 and one aged 30 to 40 years, made up the cohort. Bulk PBMC replicates and cell subsets were isolated from blood drawn at multiple timepoints before and after both primary and secondary immunization.

The treatment or condition label for this specimen denotes: live attenuated yellow fever vaccine strain. PBMCs were isolated from peripheral blood using a standard Ficoll-Paque protocol. Dynabeads CD4 and CD8 positive selection kits were used to isolate CD4 and CD8 T-cell fractions. TriZol was used to extract RNA from bulk PBMCs, from CD4 and CD8 fractions, and from dextramer-positive and dextramer-negative fractions. Regarding this clonotype: Its antigen specificity is not known. Base qualities are missing; no much larger clone stands one base away.

Sequencing took place on an Illumina NovaSeq 6000. TCR cDNA was synthesized by 5'RACE template switching, through which a universal primer site and unique molecular identifiers were introduced. cDNA synthesis was primed from both the TCR alpha and TCR beta constant segments. Two PCR steps were used to amplify libraries, with sample barcodes and sequencing adapters being added in the second step. Sequencing of the libraries was done on either Illumina HiSeq 2500 (2x100 bp) or NovaSeq (2x150 bp). Concerning the study's data processing: Reads were demultiplexed and collapsed into UMI consensus sequences with MIGEC, and V(D)J alignment was performed with MiXCR. Clonotypes responding to the vaccine were identified with edgeR on replicate PBMC samples, with the criteria of FDR below 0.01 and a log2 fold change above 5 up to day 15. Bulk clonotypes were assigned CD4 or CD8 identity according to which sequenced CD4 or CD8 repertoire held them at higher abundance. Starting from the raw public reads, TCRdb applied fastp trimming at Q25, assembled clones with MiXCR and retained in-frame beta chains. Identical CDR3 protein sequences are pooled into one entry, listed with their most common genes and DNA. TCRdb's processing, not the authors', yielded these V and J calls. The sample table holds approximately 300,000 distinct CDR3 sequences, of which approximately 11% were seen once. Jointly, the top ten make up about 3% of the sample.

Here is what the overall study found, with its caveats: Computational filtering was required because FACS-sorted repertoires could contain abundant contaminating clonotypes from the bulk population. After the booster, most clones that had expanded after primary vaccination were detected again (around 97% of CD4 and under 90% of CD8), suggesting broad maintenance of memory. The secondary T-cell response was weaker than the primary response but faster, peaking on day 5 instead of day 15. Because only two donors were included in the study, the extent to which the findings can be generalized is limited. A small share of clonotypes was detected in both CD4 and CD8 compartments, with the overlap likely arising from convergent recombination.

The sequenced sample was CD4+ T cells sorted from PBMCs, obtained 45 days after the yellow fever booster vaccination. This clonotype was obtained from a man younger than 30 who received the YFV17D yellow fever vaccine.

The sequenced DNA: TGTGCCAGCAGCTTATTTGGGGAGCCTTACACAGATACGCAGTATTTT. Its protein is CASSLFGEPYTDTQYF. Recombination connected TRBV7-3 to TRBJ2-3; TRBD2 is possibly the D segment (5 matching bases). For CDR1 and CDR2, the germline V gene lists SGHTA and FQGTGA. Trimming costs V 2 bases and J 2 bases, and their ends lie 14 bases apart. The CDR3 starts with the cysteine, ends with the phenylalanine, and has 16 residues. Solely the CDR3 DNA is kept, with 48 bases framed from the first base.